These 5 T cell receptor beta chains share one sample of origin, sequenced in a study of shared clonotypes between healthy human individuals. Naive-designated CD8 cells lacked CD45RO, were positively enriched for CCR7, and omitted terminally differentiated effector memory CD45RA+ cells. This table comes from immunoSEQ multiplex PCR, and its TCRdb copy is limited to in-frame clones, with some not included. There are about 2 million clones in the sample; roughly 95% occur only once, and 1% to 1.5% lies in the top ten. The source material was naive CD8+ T cells sorted from blood. These TCRs come from a young man in good health.

The chain joins TRBV5-4 to TRBJ1-2; no firm D call. Deletions cut 0 bases from V and 4 bases from J, with 10 bases between. CDR3 length equals 14 residues. Germline V lookup: CDR1 SGHNT, CDR2 YYREEE (reference sequence). Here the CDR3 reads CASSLAGASYGYTF. The CDR3 DNA follows: TGTGCCAGCAGCTTGGCCGGAGCGAGCTATGGCTACACCTTC. Drawing the rest from reference TRBV5-4 and TRBJ1-2, the complete variable domain is ETGVTQSPTHLIKTRGQQVTLRCSSQSGHNTVSWYQQALGQGPQFIFQYYREEENGRGNFPPRFSGLQFPNYSSELNVNALELDDSALYLCASSLAGASYGYTFGSGTRLTVV.

This chain links TRBV19 with TRBJ1-3, with D uncertain. The CDR3 covers 15 residues. V was cut by 1 base and J by 1 base, with 8 bases left in between. Germline values: CDR1 LNHDA, CDR2 SQIVND (reference sequence). CDR3 in DNA: TGTGCCAGTAGTATAGGCTGGGAATCTGGAAACACCATATATTTT. Protein: CASSIGWESGNTIYF.

The genes are TRBV10-3 and TRBJ2-1; perhaps D is TRBD1 or TRBD2 (6 bases each). The germline CDR1 and CDR2 sequences are ENHRY and SYGVKD. Trimming left V 0 bases short and J 6 bases short, with 15 bases between. This CDR3 is 16 amino acids long. CDR3 residues: CAISESESWGANEQFF. The CDR3 bases are TGTGCCATCAGTGAGTCGGAATCTTGGGGGGCCAATGAGCAGTTCTTC.

The chain couples TRBV27 to TRBJ1-2; 8 bases align to TRBD1. The length of the CDR3 is 13 residues. Looked up from germline, CDR1 is MNHEY and CDR2 is SMNVEV (reference sequence). Losses at the gene ends were 6 bases for V and 6 bases for J; bases not matched to a gene: 6. The CDR3 nucleotides are TGTGCCAGCAGGCTACAGGGGGGGAATGGCTACACCTTC. It codes for CASRLQGGNGYTF.

The genes are TRBV19 and TRBJ1-6; D remains unclear. The CDR3 contains 15 residues. Germline V gene lookup returns CDR1 LNHDA and CDR2 SQIVND (reference sequence). V was pared by 2 bases and J by 13 bases, with 18 bases between. The CDR3 protein is CASSISPGISAPLHF. CDR3 coding DNA: TGTGCCAGTAGTATAAGTCCCGGGATCTCCGCCCCCCTCCACTTT.